The T cell receptor beta chain under discussion was sequenced for a study of siplizumab effects on memory and regulatory T cells. General study findings and limits: Only a minority of proliferating CD4+ or CD8+ clones had an assignable naive or memory phenotype, with roughly 75-95% lacking one. Naive T cells looked more diverse than memory cells and looked like major alloresponse contributors.

TCRdb keeps only in-frame clones here, not all; method: immunoSEQ multiplex PCR. The sample carries around 100,000 clones, roughly 92% recorded once. With 0 bases clipped from V and 3 bases from J, the junction kept 5 bases outside the gene matches. The CDR3 runs 17 residues. Germline CDR1 is LGHNA and CDR2 is YNFKEQ. On this clone itself: The target antigen is unknown.

The specimen was Tregs sorted from blood. V usage is TRBV4-2 and J usage is TRBJ2-5; 12 bases match TRBD2. The origin of this receptor is a human donor in good health. CDR3 bases: TGTGCCAGCAGCCAAGATGCGCTAGCGGGGGGGGAAGAGACCCAGTACTTC. The encoded protein is CASSQDALAGGEETQYF.